The next 13 T cell receptor beta chains were all read from a single sample in a study of blood T cells in healthy people across ages. A J-beta primer mix and a sample-barcoded 5' primer were used in a second PCR of about 7 to 12 cycles. TCRdb re-derived calls from the 5' RACE reads in MiXCR, one entry per CDR3 protein. Among 870,000 or so distinct CDR3 sequences listed, more than 25% were seen once. The material sequenced was blood. All receptors derive from a woman of 80 years or more in good health.

This clonotype was recorded many times. V usage is TRBV6-2 or TRBV6-3 and J usage is TRBJ2-3; possibly TRBD2 for D (6 bases). The CDR3 covers 15 residues. Germline V gene lookup returns CDR1 MNHEY and CDR2 SVGEGT. Trimming took 7 bases from V and 4 from J, leaving 18 bases between them. CDR3 sequence reads: CASTTRAREPDTQYF. CDR3 DNA: TGTGCCAGCACCACCCGGGCCCGGGAGCCAGATACGCAGTATTTT.

Comment on this clonotype: Just one base apart from a much larger clone, this may be a read error. CDR3 DNA: TGCAGTGCTAGAGATCCTCCTCCCCCTACTAACTATGGCTACACCTTC. Its protein product is CSARDPPPPTNYGYTF. The chain has TRBV20-1 and TRBJ1-2; D is undetermined. The V gene lost 0 bases and the J gene lost 0 bases, with 14 bases spanning the gap. CDR3 length equals 16 residues. Per germline, CDR1 DFQATT and CDR2 SNEGSKA (reference sequence).

This clonotype occurred many times. The chain combines TRBV7-2 with TRBJ2-5; 10 nucleotides match TRBD2. This CDR3 is 16 amino acids long. The V gene end was trimmed by 3 bases and the J gene end by 2 bases; junction bases not matched to a gene: 6. In germline, CDR1 is SGHTA, CDR2 FQGNSA. CDR3 sequence (DNA): TGTGCCAGCAGCTTCTCAGCGGGGGGGACTCAAGAGACCCAGTACTTC. This translates into CASSFSAGGTQETQYF.

The sample holds many counts of this clonotype. The chain couples TRBV10-3 to TRBJ1-1, with TRBD1 matching over 7 bases. The CDR3 has 13 residues. J was trimmed by 0 bases and V by 6 bases; bases with no gene match: 1. The germline gives CDR1 ENHRY, CDR2 SYGVKD. The CDR3 here is CAIRGTVNTEAFF. DNA of the CDR3: TGTGCCATCAGAGGGACAGTGAACACTGAAGCTTTCTTT.

Only one count was recorded for this clonotype. This sequence may be a read error, since a much larger clone differs from it by one base. The chain links TRBV13 to TRBJ2-5; D may be TRBD1 or TRBD2 (5 bases each). V was trimmed by 3 bases and J by 5 bases, leaving 13 bases between them. CDR1 is PRHDT and CDR2 is FYEKMQ in the germline V gene (reference sequence). The CDR3 contains 14 residues. The CDR3 protein is CASSFEGTGETQYF. CDR3 nucleotides: TGTGCCAGCAGCTTCGAGGGGACCGGGGAGACCCAGTACTTC.

This clonotype occurred many times. The chain has TRBV15 and TRBJ2-1; 14 bases map to TRBD2. Germline V lookup: CDR1 LNHNV, CDR2 YYDKDF (reference sequence). CDR3 length equals 15 residues. J was trimmed by 9 bases and V by 4 bases; bases with no gene match: 5. CDR3 bases: TGTGCCACCAGCAAAAGGACTAGCGGGGGGCCTGAGCAGTTCTTC. It translates to CATSKRTSGGPEQFF.

Many counts were recorded for this clonotype. The chain uses TRBV20-1 and TRBJ2-5, with D maybe TRBD2 (7 bases). Germline values: CDR1 DFQATT, CDR2 SNEGSKA (reference sequence). The CDR3 loop spans 13 amino acids. The V end was cut by 6 bases, the J end by 4 bases, with 15 bases between. The CDR3 DNA is TGCAGTGCGGGGGGGCCCCCTCGAGAGACCCAGTACTTC. Its protein is CSAGGPPRETQYF.

This clonotype was detected only a few times. A much larger clone is a single base away; this may be a read error. Here the CDR3 reads CATSRQGGETQFF. The CDR3 coding sequence is TGTGCCACCAGCCGACAGGGGGGAGAGACCCAGTTCTTC. This sequence joins TRBV24-1 and TRBJ2-1; 9 bases match TRBD1. CDR3 length equals 13 residues. Germline CDR1 reads KGHDR; CDR2 reads SFDVKD. V lost 7 bases and J lost 13; bases outside the gene matches: 10.

This clonotype has at least ten counts. The chain recombines TRBV6-2 or TRBV6-3 with TRBJ2-5; D remains unclear. Germline loops: CDR1 MNHEY, CDR2 SVGEGT. V gave up 6 bases and J gave up 2 bases, with 10 bases separating them. This CDR3 is built from 13 residues. CDR3 nucleotides: TGTGCCAGCAGCCGGACCCGACAAGAGACCCAGTACTTC. Its protein is CASSRTRQETQYF.

There are many counts of this clonotype. This chain joins TRBV7-2 and TRBJ2-5; D assignment may be TRBD1 or TRBD2 (5 bases each). Germline V gives CDR1 SGHTA, CDR2 FQGNSA. This CDR3 is 14 amino acids long. Trimming took 6 bases from V and 4 from J, leaving 15 bases between them. CDR3 sequence (DNA): TGTGCCAGCAGTCTAGCAGGGATGGGAGAGACCCAGTACTTC. It codes for CASSLAGMGETQYF.

The chain has TRBV19 and TRBJ2-5, with 7 bases fitting TRBD1. CDR3 size: 12 residues. Germline assignment: CDR1 LNHDA and CDR2 SQIVND (reference sequence). J lost 4 bases, V lost 6 bases, and 2 bases had no gene match. The CDR3 sequence is CASRGQLETQYF. The CDR3 nucleotides are TGTGCCAGTAGGGGACAGTTAGAGACCCAGTACTTC.

This clonotype was observed a single time. This chain uses TRBV5-1 with TRBJ2-5, with TRBD1 matching over 8 bases. The end of the DNA fits TRBJ2-7 better, so the J call may be wrong. Germline V gene data show CDR1 as SGHRS and CDR2 as YFSETQ. This CDR3 is 14 amino acids long. This CDR3 is CASSFDRGDYEQYF. The CDR3 nucleotides are TGCGCCAGCAGCTTCGACAGGGGAGACTACGAGCAGTACTTC.

This clonotype was counted between two and nine times. The chain uses TRBV14 and TRBJ2-2, with TRBD1 identical over 11 bases. V lost 4 bases and J lost 7; bases outside the gene matches: 5. CDR3 length: 15 residues. Per the germline V gene, CDR1 is SGHDN and CDR2 is FVKESK. The CDR3 region has the DNA TGTGCCAGCAGCCGCGGGACAGGGGGAATCGGGGAGCTGTTTTTT. This gives the protein CASSRGTGGIGELFF.